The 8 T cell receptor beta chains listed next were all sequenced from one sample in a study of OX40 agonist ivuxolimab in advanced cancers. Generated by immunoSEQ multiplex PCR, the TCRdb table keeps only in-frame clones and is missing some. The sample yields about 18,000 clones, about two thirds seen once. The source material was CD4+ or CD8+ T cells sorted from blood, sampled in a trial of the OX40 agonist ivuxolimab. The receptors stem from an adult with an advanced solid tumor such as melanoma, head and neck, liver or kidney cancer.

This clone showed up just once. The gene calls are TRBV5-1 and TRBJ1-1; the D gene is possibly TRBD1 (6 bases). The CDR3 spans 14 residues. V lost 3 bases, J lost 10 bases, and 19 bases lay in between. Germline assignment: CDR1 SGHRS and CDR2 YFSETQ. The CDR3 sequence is CASSYGSGETAAFF. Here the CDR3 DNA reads TGCGCCAGCAGCTATGGCTCAGGGGAAACAGCAGCTTTCTTT.

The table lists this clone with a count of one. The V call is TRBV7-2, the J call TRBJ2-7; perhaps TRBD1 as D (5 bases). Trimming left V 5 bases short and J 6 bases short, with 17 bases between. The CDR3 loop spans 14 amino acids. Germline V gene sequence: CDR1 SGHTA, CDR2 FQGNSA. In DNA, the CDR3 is TGTGCCAGCAGCCCCGGCCCCCAGGGCGGCGAGCAGTACTTC. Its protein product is CASSPGPQGGEQYF.

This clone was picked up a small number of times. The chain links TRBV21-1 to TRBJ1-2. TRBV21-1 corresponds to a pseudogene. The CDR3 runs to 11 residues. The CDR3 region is CASKPPKGYTF. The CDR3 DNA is TGTGCCAGCAAACCCCCGAAAGGCTACACCTTC.

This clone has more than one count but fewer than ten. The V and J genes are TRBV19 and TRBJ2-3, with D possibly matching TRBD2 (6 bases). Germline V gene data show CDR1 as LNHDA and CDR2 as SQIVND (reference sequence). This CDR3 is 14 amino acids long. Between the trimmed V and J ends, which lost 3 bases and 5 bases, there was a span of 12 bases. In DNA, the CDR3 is TGTGCCAGTAGTATTGGGACTGGATTAGATACGCAGTATTTT. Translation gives CASSIGTGLDTQYF.

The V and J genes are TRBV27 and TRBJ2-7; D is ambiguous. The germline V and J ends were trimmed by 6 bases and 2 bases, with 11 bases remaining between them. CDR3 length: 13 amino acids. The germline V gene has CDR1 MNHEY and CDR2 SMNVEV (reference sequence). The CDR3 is CASSPGSTYEQYF. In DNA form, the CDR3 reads TGTGCCAGCAGCCCCGGGTCCACCTACGAGCAGTACTTC.

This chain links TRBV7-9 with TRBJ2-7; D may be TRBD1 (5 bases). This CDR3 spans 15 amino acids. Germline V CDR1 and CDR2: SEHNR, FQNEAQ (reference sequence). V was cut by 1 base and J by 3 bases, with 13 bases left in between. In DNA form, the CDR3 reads TGTGCCAGCAGCTTAGTAGAGGACACCTACTACGAGCAGTACTTC. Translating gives CASSLVEDTYYEQYF. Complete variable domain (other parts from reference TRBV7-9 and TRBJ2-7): DTGVSQNPRHKITKRGQNVTFRCDPISEHNRLYWYRQTLGQGPEFLTYFQNEAQLEKSRLLSDRFSAERPKGSFSTLEIQRTEQGDSAMYLCASSLVEDTYYEQYFGPGTRLTVT.

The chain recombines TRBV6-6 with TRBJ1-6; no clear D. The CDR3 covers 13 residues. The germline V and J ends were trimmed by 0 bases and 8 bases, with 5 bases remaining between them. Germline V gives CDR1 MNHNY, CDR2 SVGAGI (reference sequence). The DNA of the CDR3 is TGTGCCAGCAGTTACTCTGGCCATTCACCCCTCCACTTT. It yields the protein CASSYSGHSPLHF.

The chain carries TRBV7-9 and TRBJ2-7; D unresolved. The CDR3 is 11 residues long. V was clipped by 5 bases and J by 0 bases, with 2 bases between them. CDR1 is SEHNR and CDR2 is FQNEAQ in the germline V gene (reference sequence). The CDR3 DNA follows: TGTGCCAGCAGCCCCTCCTACGAGCAGTACTTC. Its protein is CASSPSYEQYF.